The rows below give T cell receptor beta chains drawn from one sample of a study of T cell responses to AZD1222 COVID-19 vaccine. The repertoire was sequenced with immunoSEQ multiplex PCR; TCRdb's copy has only in-frame clones and lacks some. This sample yields about 130,000 clones, of which over 85% are seen a single time; roughly 7% belongs to the top ten. Sequences were derived from peripheral blood, sampled 28 days after the second AZD1222 dose. The receptors shown here come from an adult who received the AZD1222 COVID-19 vaccine. Both conserved end residues are part of each CDR3. The D gene is left open where the match is weak. Clone size is not always given. Where it is, it says once, few, many or a class for expanded clones.

j_gene,d_gene,v_gene,abundance,CDR3nt,CDR3aa
TRBJ2-1,TRBD1,TRBV7-8,-,TGTGCCAGCAGCTTAGTAGGCAGGGGGCGAAGCTCCTACAATGAGCAGTTCTTC,CASSLVGRGRSSYNEQFF
TRBJ1-2,-,TRBV12-3/TRBV12-4,-,TGTGCCAGCCGCCTTGGAGGTGGCTACACCTTC,CASRLGGGYTF
TRBJ1-2,-,TRBV5-5,-,TGTGCCAGCAGCCGTATGGGGAATGGCTACACCTTC,CASSRMGNGYTF
TRBJ1-3,-,TRBV3-1/TRBV3-2,-,TGTGCCAGCACCACTGGAAACACCATATATTTT,CASTTGNTIYF
TRBJ2-5,-,TRBV4-1,once,TGCGCCAGCAGCCAAGAGTTCGGCAGACAAGAGACCCAGTACTTC,CASSQEFGRQETQYF
TRBJ1-3,-,TRBV5-5,-,TGTGCCAGCAGCCCGCCCTACTCTGGAAACACCATATATTTT,CASSPPYSGNTIYF
TRBJ2-3,-,TRBV10-3,few,TGTGCCGTTAGTGGTGATGCAGATACGCAGTATTTT,CAVSGDADTQYF
TRBJ1-5,-,TRBV28,once,TGTGCCAGCAGCCCCCCAATACATGAACAGCCCCAGCATTTT,CASSPPIHEQPQHF
TRBJ2-3,-,TRBV18,-,TGTGCCAGCTCCGGATACAGGGTGACGGTCTCTAGCACAGATACGCAGTATTTT,CASSGYRVTVSSTDTQYF
TRBJ2-2,-,TRBV11-2,-,TGTGCCAGCAGCTTAGGCCACAGGCTAGCCGGCGGGGAGCTGTTTTTT,CASSLGHRLAGGELFF
TRBJ1-2,-,TRBV16,-,TGTGCCAGCAGCCAAACGGCTAACCTTTATGGCTACACCTTC,CASSQTANLYGYTF
TRBJ1-1,TRBD1,TRBV14,-,TGTGCCAGCAGCCCTAGGGACAGGGGGTGGAACACTGAAGCTTTCTTT,CASSPRDRGWNTEAFF
TRBJ1-5,-,TRBV18,-,TGTGCCAGCGAAGGGGGAAGCAATCAGCCCCAGCATTTT,CASEGGSNQPQHF
TRBJ1-1,-,TRBV5-8,-,TGTGCCAGCAGTTTTTTATCGGGGATGAACACTGAAGCTTTCTTT,CASSFLSGMNTEAFF
TRBJ1-3,-,TRBV25-1,-,TGTGCCAGCAGTGATGGGTCGGCCACGTGGGGAAACACCATATATTTT,CASSDGSATWGNTIYF
TRBJ2-3,-,TRBV2,-,TGTGCCAGCACTAACACAGATACGCAGTATTTT,CASTNTDTQYF
TRBJ2-3,TRBD2,TRBV5-1,-,TGCGCCAGCAGCTTGGGAGGTAGCGGGGGGCCACGCACAGATACGCAGTATTTT,CASSLGGSGGPRTDTQYF
TRBJ2-7,-,TRBV28,-,TGTGCCAGCAGTTCCGCAGGACACGGCTACGAGCAGTACTTC,CASSSAGHGYEQYF
TRBJ2-3,-,TRBV12-3/TRBV12-4,once,TGTGCCAGCAGCCGGAGCACAGATACGCAGTATTTT,CASSRSTDTQYF
TRBJ1-2,TRBD1,TRBV6-1,-,TGTGCCAGCAGTGAAGACGGGACAGGGGGCTATGGCTACACCTTC,CASSEDGTGGYGYTF
TRBJ1-2,-,TRBV7-2,-,TGTGCCAGCAGCTCACCCGGGGTCGGCGGCTACACCTTC,CASSSPGVGGYTF
TRBJ1-5,TRBD1,TRBV2,-,TGTGCCAGCAAGGTGGACAGGGAAGCCTATAGCAATCAGCCCCAGCATTTT,CASKVDREAYSNQPQHF
TRBJ1-2,-,TRBV7-3,-,TGTGCCAGCAGTGTCGGGGTAGGGGGCTACACCTTC,CASSVGVGGYTF
TRBJ1-1,-,TRBV5-1,-,TGCGCCAGCAGCTTTCAGGGCCTCGGAACCACTGAAGCTTTCTTT,CASSFQGLGTTEAFF
TRBJ1-2,-,TRBV6-5,-,TGTGCCAGCAGCTCGGGGGCTACCCCCCCTGGCTACACCTTC,CASSSGATPPGYTF
TRBJ1-2,-,TRBV3-1/TRBV3-2,once,TGTGCCAGCAGCCACTCAGGGGTTCTAGGTGGCTACACCTTC,CASSHSGVLGGYTF
TRBJ2-2,-,TRBV5-1,-,TGCGCCAGCAGCTTGGGGCACAACACCGGGGAGCTGTTTTTT,CASSLGHNTGELFF
TRBJ1-1,-,TRBV5-1,-,TGCGCCAGCAGCTTGGAAGGTCTCGCTGAAGCTTTCTTT,CASSLEGLAEAFF
TRBJ1-6,-,TRBV30,-,TGTGCCTGGATGTGGGGAAATTCACCCCTCCACTTT,CAWMWGNSPLHF
TRBJ1-1,TRBD1,TRBV19,-,TGTGCCAGTAGTATGGACAGGGGCCCGCAAGAAGCTTTCTTT,CASSMDRGPQEAFF
TRBJ2-2,-,TRBV18,-,TGTGCCAGCTCACCGTTTGCTAATACGAACACCGGGGAGCTGTTTTTT,CASSPFANTNTGELFF
TRBJ2-1,-,TRBV7-3,once,TGTGCCAGCAGTCCGACTGGCTACAATGAGCAGTTCTTC,CASSPTGYNEQFF
TRBJ2-7,-,TRBV11-3,-,TGTGCCAGCAGCTTACGGGTTTACTCCTACGAGCAGTACTTC,CASSLRVYSYEQYF
TRBJ2-7,-,TRBV5-8,-,TGTGCGACCAGGGCCAGGATAGGGTCCTACGAGCAGTACTTC,CATRARIGSYEQYF
TRBJ1-1,TRBD1,TRBV7-9,-,TGTGCCAGCAGCTTGGGACAGGGTGGGATCACTGAAGCTTTCTTT,CASSLGQGGITEAFF
TRBJ2-2,-,TRBV4-1,-,TGCGCCAGCAGCCAAGATTGGCCATCCTACTCCACCGGGGAGCTGTTTTTT,CASSQDWPSYSTGELFF
TRBJ1-2,-,TRBV28,-,TGTGCCAGCAGTTTATCCTTAGGTGGCTACACCTTC,CASSLSLGGYTF
TRBJ1-1,-,TRBV7-2,-,TGTGCCAGCAGCGCGGACGGGAACACTGAAGCTTTCTTT,CASSADGNTEAFF
TRBJ2-7,TRBD1,TRBV6-5,-,TGTGCCACATCCGCCGGGACAGGGGGCTCCTACGAGCAGTACTTC,CATSAGTGGSYEQYF
TRBJ2-3,TRBD2,TRBV4-3,-,TGCGCCAGCAGCCAAGAGGGGCTAGCGGGGGCCCTAAAGGATACGCAGTATTTT,CASSQEGLAGALKDTQYF
TRBJ1-1,-,TRBV5-4,-,TGTGCCAGCAGCTTGGACCACCTCTCAAGCCTAAACACTGAAGCTTTCTTT,CASSLDHLSSLNTEAFF
TRBJ2-7,-,TRBV6-2/TRBV6-3,medium-sized,TGTGCCAGCAGTTACGAAACAGAAGCCTACGAGCAGTACTTC,CASSYETEAYEQYF